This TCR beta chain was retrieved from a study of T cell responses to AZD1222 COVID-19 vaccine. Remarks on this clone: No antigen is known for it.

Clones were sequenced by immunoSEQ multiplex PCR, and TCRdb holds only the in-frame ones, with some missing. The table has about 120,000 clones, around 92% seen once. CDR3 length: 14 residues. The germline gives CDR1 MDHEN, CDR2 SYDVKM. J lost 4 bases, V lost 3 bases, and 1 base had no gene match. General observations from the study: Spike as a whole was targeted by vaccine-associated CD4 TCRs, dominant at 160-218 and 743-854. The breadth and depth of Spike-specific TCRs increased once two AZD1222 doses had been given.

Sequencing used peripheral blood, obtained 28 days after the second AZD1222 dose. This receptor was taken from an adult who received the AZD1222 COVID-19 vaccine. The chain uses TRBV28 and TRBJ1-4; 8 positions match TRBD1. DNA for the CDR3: TGTGCCAGCAGTTTGGGACAGGTTAATGAAAAACTGTTTTTT. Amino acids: CASSLGQVNEKLFF.